What follows are 30 T cell receptor beta chains derived from one specimen sequenced in a study of blood T cells in healthy people across ages (dated by TCRdb to between 2014 and 2017). Library prep was done by 5' RACE. The listed sequencing device is Illumina HiSeq 2500. A second PCR of roughly 7 to 12 cycles was run with a J-beta primer mix and a sample-barcoded 5' primer. Clones were called with MiXCR by TCRdb after fastp trimmed the public reads at Q25, and only in-frame beta chains were retained. Every entry covers one CDR3 protein and lists the most common genes and DNA from its rows. The sample table lists some 690,000 distinct CDR3 sequences, 22% of them with a count of one. The top ten hold roughly a fifth of the sample. The material sequenced was blood. The source is a man in his sixties or seventies in good health.

This clonotype has a handful of counts. Sequence at one end of the junction differs from germline and may be a read error. DNA of the CDR3: TGTGCCATTAGTGGACAGGGGGACATTCAGTACTTC. It specifies CAISGQGDIQYF. The gene calls are TRBV10-3 and TRBJ2-4; 10 nucleotides align to TRBD1. The CDR3 runs to 12 residues. CDR1 is ENHRY, CDR2 SYGVKD, per germline.

In DNA form, the CDR3 reads TGTGCCAGCAGTTACTCGAAGCGCAGATTATATGGCTACACCTTC. Residues: CASSYSKRRLYGYTF. This chain connects TRBV6-5 to TRBJ1-2, with D uncertain. V was shortened by 0 bases and J by 5 bases, with 13 bases between the two germline ends. This CDR3 has 15 amino acids. Germline V gene sequence: CDR1 MNHEY, CDR2 SVGAGI.

About this clonotype itself: This could be a read error, since a much larger clone is one nucleotide away. This chain connects TRBV6-2 or TRBV6-3 to TRBJ2-1, with D uncertain. Germline CDR1 is MNHEY and CDR2 is SVGEGT. CDR3 size: 13 residues. CDR3 DNA: TGTACCAGCGCGGAAACCTCCTACAATGAGCAGTTCTTC. Translated: CTSAETSYNEQFF.

The rearrangement uses TRBV6-5 and TRBJ1-2; D is ambiguous. Germline values: CDR1 MNHEY, CDR2 SVGAGI. Trimming cost V 2 bases and J 7 bases, with 11 bases left between them. CDR3 length: 13 residues. The CDR3 coding sequence is TGTGCCAGCAGTTACCCTGGCGGCTTTGGCTACACCTTC. It encodes CASSYPGGFGYTF.

Concerning this clonotype: The junction and the germline gene differ at one end; a read error may be behind it. The chain uses TRBV12-3 or TRBV12-4 and TRBJ2-3, with 7 bases matching TRBD1. The CDR3 sequence is 17 residues long. Here the CDR3 reads CASSSKPGGMSTDAQYF. CDR3 DNA: TGTGCCAGCAGTTCGAAACCAGGGGGTATGAGCACAGATGCGCAGTATTTT.

The chain has TRBV11-1 and TRBJ2-1, with TRBD2 as a possible D gene (6 bases). This CDR3 is 13 amino acids long. Per germline, CDR1 SGHAT and CDR2 FQDESV (reference sequence). V lost 3 bases to trimming and J lost 8 bases, with 11 bases between them. The CDR3 sequence is CASSFTGEDEQFF. The CDR3 coding sequence is TGTGCCAGCAGCTTTACGGGAGAAGATGAGCAGTTCTTC.

In this sample, this clonotype turned up a few times. The junction shows a germline mismatch at one end, possibly a read error. The chain combines TRBV19 with TRBJ2-5; TRBD2 matches at 13 bases. Per germline, CDR1 LNHDA and CDR2 SQIVND (reference sequence). There are 13 residues in the CDR3. This chain's CDR3 is CASSTGLAGVVVF. CDR3 in DNA: TGTGCCAGTAGTACCGGACTAGCGGGGGTCGTGGTCTTC. Full variable domain (outside the CDR3, taken from reference TRBV19 and TRBJ2-5): DGGITQSPKYLFRKEGQNVTLSCEQNLNHDAMYWYRQDPGQGLRLIYYSQIVNDFQKGDIAEGYSVSREKKESFPLTVTSAQKNPTAFYLCASSTGLAGVVVFGPGTRLLVL.

The chain uses TRBV20-1 and TRBJ2-3; TRBD2 agrees at 7 bases. The V gene end was trimmed by 0 bases and the J gene end by 1 base; junction bases not matched to a gene: 7. The CDR3 runs 16 residues. Germline CDR1 and CDR2: DFQATT and SNEGSKA (reference sequence). This chain's CDR3 is CSARDWRGLGTDTQYF. As DNA, the CDR3 is TGCAGTGCTAGAGATTGGCGGGGGTTGGGCACAGATACGCAGTATTTT.

CDR3 protein: CASIARGGSEKLFF. DNA of the CDR3: TGTGCCAGTATCGCGAGGGGGGGGAGCGAAAAACTGTTTTTT. The chain combines TRBV19 with TRBJ1-4; maybe TRBD1 (6 bases). CDR3 length: 14 residues. The V end was cut by 7 bases, the J end by 8 bases, with 17 bases between. Germline values: CDR1 LNHDA, CDR2 SQIVND (reference sequence).

The chain uses TRBV5-1 and TRBJ1-1; D is perhaps TRBD1 (6 bases). CDR3 length: 14 residues. The V gene's germline CDR1 is SGHRS and CDR2 YFSETQ. V lost 4 bases, J lost 5 bases, and 15 bases lay in between. The chain's CDR3 is CASSPGEGRTEAFF. The DNA of the CDR3 is TGCGCCAGCAGCCCAGGGGAGGGTAGGACTGAAGCTTTCTTT.

This clonotype came up many times. The chain links TRBV18 to TRBJ2-7, with D unresolved. This CDR3 comprises 12 residues. Trimming shortened V by 8 bases and J by 2 bases, and 10 bases separated the two germline ends. CDR1 and CDR2 (germline): KGHSH, LQKENI. The CDR3 protein is CASSPRAYEQYF. The CDR3, as DNA: TGTGCCAGCAGCCCTCGGGCCTACGAGCAGTACTTC.

This clonotype showed up just a few times. This chain links TRBV25-1 with TRBJ1-1, with D possibly TRBD1 on 5 matching bases. V was cut by 6 bases and J by 3 bases, with 14 bases left in between. CDR1 and CDR2 (germline): MGHDK, SYGVNS. CDR3 length equals 14 residues. Here the CDR3 reads CASSAGRSYTEAFF. The CDR3 nucleotides are TGTGCCAGCAGCGCAGGGAGATCTTACACTGAAGCTTTCTTT. Complete variable domain (other parts from reference TRBV25-1 and TRBJ1-1): EADIYQTPRYLVIGTGKKITLECSQTMGHDKMYWYQQDPGMELHLIHYSYGVNSTEKGDLSSESTVSRIRTEHFPLTLESARPSHTSQYLCASSAGRSYTEAFFGQGTRLTVV.

The J gene is TRBJ1-4, the V gene TRBV9; 8 nucleotides line up with TRBD1. Germline V gene sequence: CDR1 SGDLS, CDR2 YYNGEE. V gave up 4 bases and J gave up 11 bases; unmatched junction bases: 7. The CDR3 is 13 residues long. CDR3 bases: TGTGCCAGCAGCCCCAGACAGGGGAAGAAACTGTTTTTT. This encodes CASSPRQGKKLFF.

In its sample, this clonotype was seen many times. J is TRBJ2-1 and V is TRBV29-1, with 7 positions matching TRBD1. The V and J ends lost 4 bases and 5 bases, in that order; junction bases with no gene match: 5. CDR1 is SQVTM and CDR2 is ANQGSEA in the germline V gene. The CDR3 is 13 residues long. CDR3 DNA sequence: TGCAGCGTTGTCCCGGGACAGAACAATGAGCAGTTCTTC. Protein: CSVVPGQNNEQFF.

This clonotype was counted a few times. The chain uses TRBV5-4 and TRBJ2-5; no firm D call. Germline V lookup: CDR1 SGHNT, CDR2 YYREEE (reference sequence). This CDR3 comprises 14 residues. V shed 5 bases and J shed 2 bases, with 13 bases lying between them. This chain's CDR3 is CASRPGFLQETQYF. The CDR3 bases are TGTGCCAGCAGGCCCGGTTTTTTGCAAGAGACCCAGTACTTC. The complete variable domain, with remaining parts taken from reference TRBV5-4 and TRBJ2-5, reads ETGVTQSPTHLIKTRGQQVTLRCSSQSGHNTVSWYQQALGQGPQFIFQYYREEENGRGNFPPRFSGLQFPNYSSELNVNALELDDSALYLCASRPGFLQETQYFGPGTRLLVL.

In regard to this clonotype: A read error may be the cause here, since a much bigger clone is one base away. This chain links TRBV20-1 with TRBJ1-1, with 7 bases fitting TRBD1. V trimming: 3 bases; J trimming: 4 bases; junction bases outside the gene matches: 8. The CDR3 is 14 amino acids. Germline CDR1 DFQATT, CDR2 SNEGSKA (reference sequence). The CDR3 DNA follows: TGCAGTGCTAGTCAGGGGGGTAGGGGCACTGAAGCTTTCTTT. Its protein is CSASQGGRGTEAFF.

The chain joins TRBV29-1 to TRBJ1-1; TRBD1 might be the D (5 bases). V gave up 6 bases and J gave up 1 base, with 12 bases separating them. This CDR3 contains 13 residues. Germline V gene data show CDR1 as SQVTM and CDR2 as ANQGSEA. The CDR3 coding sequence is TGCAGCGTCGCCACCGACAGGAACACTGAAGCTTTCTTT. This sequence encodes CSVATDRNTEAFF.

The chain joins TRBV11-2 to TRBJ2-1; D unresolved. The J call is uncertain, as TRBJ2-7 better fits the DNA end. The CDR3 has 14 residues. Germline V CDR1 and CDR2: SGHAT, FQNNGV. The CDR3 protein is CASSLNGLAYEQYF. As DNA, the CDR3 is TGTGCCAGCAGCTTAAACGGCCTAGCCTACGAGCAGTACTTC.

In DNA, the CDR3 is TGTGCCAGCAGTCCCTCAAGAGCGGGGGTGGATGATACGCAGTATTTT. The encoded protein is CASSPSRAGVDDTQYF. The chain employs TRBV6-1 and TRBJ2-3; 8 bases fit TRBD2. Losses at the gene ends were 5 bases for V and 6 bases for J; bases not matched to a gene: 13. Germline lookup yields CDR1 MNHNS and CDR2 SASEGT. There are 16 residues in the CDR3.

The genes are TRBV20-1 and TRBJ1-5; D perhaps matches TRBD1 (6 bases). CDR1 and CDR2 (germline): DFQATT, SNEGSKA (reference sequence). This CDR3 is built from 14 residues. V was clipped by 1 base and J by 5 bases, with 12 bases between them. CDR3 sequence (DNA): TGCAGTGCTAGAGGGGCAGGGGAGCATCAGCCCCAGCATTTT. Translated: CSARGAGEHQPQHF.

This clonotype has more than one count but fewer than ten. The chain employs TRBV11-2 and TRBJ2-3, with 8 bases identical to TRBD2. The germline gives CDR1 SGHAT, CDR2 FQNNGV. Trimming at V came to 0 bases and at J to 4 bases, leaving 9 bases not matched to a gene. The CDR3 has 17 amino acids. CDR3 coding DNA: TGTGCCAGCAGCTTAGACGGCCGAGCGGGAGCCCCAGATACGCAGTATTTT. It encodes CASSLDGRAGAPDTQYF.

V usage is TRBV7-9 and J usage is TRBJ1-5; no clear D. The germline gives CDR1 SEHNR, CDR2 FQNEAQ (reference sequence). The CDR3 length is 13 residues. V was trimmed by 2 bases and J by 4 bases, leaving 6 bases between them. The CDR3, as DNA: TGTGCCAGCAGCTTACGGGAAAATCAGCCCCAGCATTTT. Its translation: CASSLRENQPQHF.

The sample holds many counts of this clonotype. The CDR3 sequence: CSAGGKGDQPQHF. The CDR3 nucleotides read TGCAGTGCTGGGGGCAAGGGAGATCAGCCCCAGCATTTT. The rearrangement links TRBV20-1 to TRBJ1-5; D possibly corresponds to TRBD1 (6 bases). CDR1 and CDR2 (germline): DFQATT, SNEGSKA (reference sequence). Trimming took 5 bases from V and 5 from J, leaving 13 bases between them. This CDR3 comprises 13 residues.

The genes are TRBV12-5 and TRBJ1-2, with a weak D call TRBD1 (5 bases). The CDR3 loop spans 16 amino acids. Per the germline V gene, CDR1 is LGHNT and CDR2 is FRNRAP. V was shortened by 0 bases and J by 0 bases, with 11 bases between the two germline ends. CDR3: CASGLVRDLSNYGYTF. In DNA, the CDR3 is TGTGCTAGTGGTTTGGTTAGGGACTTGTCTAACTATGGCTACACCTTC.

This clonotype has just a few counts. J is TRBJ1-6 and V is TRBV14, with D possibly being TRBD1 (5 bases). Germline V gives CDR1 SGHDN, CDR2 FVKESK. The CDR3 totals 15 residues. Trimming shortened V by 0 bases and J by 6 bases, and 9 bases separated the two germline ends. The CDR3 region has the DNA TGTGCCAGCAGCCAAGATGGGAGGGGTAATTCACCCCTCCACTTT. Its translation is CASSQDGRGNSPLHF.

A few counts support this clonotype. This chain connects TRBV9 to TRBJ1-6; D gene ambiguous. The CDR3 covers 16 residues. Germline assignment: CDR1 SGDLS and CDR2 YYNGEE. V lost 1 base, J lost 1 base, and 9 bases lay in between. The CDR3 spells CASSVTRGSYNSPLHF. The CDR3 DNA reads TGTGCCAGCAGCGTAACCAGAGGGTCCTATAATTCACCCCTCCACTTT.

This clonotype was counted at least ten times. The chain links TRBV7-2 to TRBJ2-5; tentative D call: TRBD2 (7 bases). This CDR3 region has 14 residues. Germline-derived CDR1 and CDR2 are SGHTA and FQGNSA. The germline V and J ends were trimmed by 4 bases and 5 bases, with 14 bases remaining between them. The CDR3 DNA reads as TGTGCCAGCAGCTCGGGCGGGGGCCTTGAGACCCAGTACTTC. Protein product: CASSSGGGLETQYF.

The chain recombines TRBV7-9 with TRBJ2-2; no clear D gene. Germline V gene data show CDR1 as SEHNR and CDR2 as FQNEAQ (reference sequence). The CDR3 length is 13 residues. Trimming left V 5 bases short and J 3 bases short, with 7 bases between. The CDR3 loop is CASSKGDTGELFF. The CDR3 nucleotides read TGTGCCAGCAGCAAGGGCGACACCGGGGAGCTGTTTTTT.

This clonotype turned up a few times. V is TRBV6-6 and J is TRBJ2-3; no firm D call. Per germline, CDR1 MNHNY and CDR2 SVGAGI (reference sequence). The germline V and J ends were trimmed by 7 bases and 0 bases, with 8 bases remaining between them. The CDR3 extends over 13 amino acids. CDR3 sequence: CASKQQSTDTQYF. The CDR3 DNA follows: TGTGCCAGCAAACAACAGAGCACAGATACGCAGTATTTT.

This clonotype was observed a handful of times. The V and J genes are TRBV28 and TRBJ1-3, with D maybe TRBD1 (5 bases). The CDR3 sequence is 12 residues long. The V and J ends lost 8 bases and 0 bases respectively, with 5 bases between them. The V gene's germline CDR1 is MDHEN and CDR2 SYDVKM. The CDR3 region is CASGGSGNTIYF. DNA for the CDR3: TGTGCCAGCGGGGGCTCTGGAAACACCATATATTTT.